This T cell receptor beta chain originates from a study of cytomegalovirus exposure and HLA in healthy donors. Study-wide results and limits: Some TCR beta chains (more than 150 of them) were listed as cytomegalovirus-associated. Sequencing likely generated an artifact that appeared as a cluster of highly shared sequence variants. Most CMV-associated TCR beta chains were later found to appear HLA-restricted. The productive fraction for most TCR beta V segments was about 87% or about 30% in an earlier analysis.

Per the germline V gene, CDR1 is SNHLY and CDR2 is FYNNEI. Trimming removed 2 bases at V and 5 bases at J, with 9 bases between. The CDR3 extends over 13 amino acids. The PCR ran on 60 Vbeta and 13 Jbeta primers. TCRdb's copy holds only in-frame clones and misses some; the assay was immunoSEQ multiplex PCR. The data hold about 98,000 clones, with about 83% observed a single time. Comments on this clone: Its matching antigen is unknown.

The V gene is TRBV2, the J gene TRBJ1-1; D gene ambiguous. The TCR sequence derives from a man between 60 and 70 years old in good health and CMV-seropositive. The sequenced sample consisted of PBMCs. The CDR3 coding sequence is TGTGCCAGCAGTGAAAACGCAGGAACTGAAGCTTTCTTT. Translating gives CASSENAGTEAFF.